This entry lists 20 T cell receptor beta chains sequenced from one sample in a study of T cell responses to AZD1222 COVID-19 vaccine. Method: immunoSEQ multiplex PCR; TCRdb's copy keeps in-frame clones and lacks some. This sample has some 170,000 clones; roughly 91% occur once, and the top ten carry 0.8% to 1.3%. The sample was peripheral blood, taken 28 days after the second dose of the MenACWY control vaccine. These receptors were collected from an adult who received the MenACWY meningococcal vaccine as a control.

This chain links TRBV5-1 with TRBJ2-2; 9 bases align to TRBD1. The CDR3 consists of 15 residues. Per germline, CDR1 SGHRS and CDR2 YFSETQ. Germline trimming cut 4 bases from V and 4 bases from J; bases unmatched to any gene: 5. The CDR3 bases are TGCGCCAGCAGCGGGGGACAGGGACGCACCGGGGAGCTGTTTTTT. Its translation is CASSGGQGRTGELFF.

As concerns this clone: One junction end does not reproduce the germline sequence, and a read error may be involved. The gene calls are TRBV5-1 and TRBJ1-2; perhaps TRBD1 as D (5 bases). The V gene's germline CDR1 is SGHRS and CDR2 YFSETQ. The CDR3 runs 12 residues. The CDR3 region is CASRLDSGSYTF. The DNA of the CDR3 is TGCGCCAGCAGATTGGACTCAGGGAGCTACACCTTC.

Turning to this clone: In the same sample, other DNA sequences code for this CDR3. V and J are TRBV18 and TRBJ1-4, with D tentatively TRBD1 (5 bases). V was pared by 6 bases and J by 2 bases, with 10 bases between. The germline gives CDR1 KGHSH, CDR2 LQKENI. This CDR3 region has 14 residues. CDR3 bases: TGTGCCAGCTCCCCCGGGGCCACTAATGAAAAACTGTTTTTT. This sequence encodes CASSPGATNEKLFF.

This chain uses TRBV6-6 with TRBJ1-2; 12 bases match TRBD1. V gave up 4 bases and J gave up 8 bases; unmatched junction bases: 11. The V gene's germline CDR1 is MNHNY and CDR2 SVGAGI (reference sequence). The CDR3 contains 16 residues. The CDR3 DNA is TGTGCCAGCAGTTCCCTGTCCGGGACAGGGGGCTTGGGCTACACCTTC. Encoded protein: CASSSLSGTGGLGYTF.

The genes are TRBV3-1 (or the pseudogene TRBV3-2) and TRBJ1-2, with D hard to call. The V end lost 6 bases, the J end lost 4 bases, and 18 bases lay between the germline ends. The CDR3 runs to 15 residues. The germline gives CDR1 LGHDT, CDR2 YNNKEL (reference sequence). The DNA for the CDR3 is TGTGCCAGCAGTCAAAACTTGGCTCCCCTCTATGGCTACACCTTC. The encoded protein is CASSQNLAPLYGYTF.

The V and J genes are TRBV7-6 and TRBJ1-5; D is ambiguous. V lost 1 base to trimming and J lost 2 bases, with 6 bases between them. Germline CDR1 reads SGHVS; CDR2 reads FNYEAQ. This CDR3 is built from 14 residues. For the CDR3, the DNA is TGTGCCAGCAGCTTAGAGGAGGGCAATCAGCCCCAGCATTTT. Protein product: CASSLEEGNQPQHF.

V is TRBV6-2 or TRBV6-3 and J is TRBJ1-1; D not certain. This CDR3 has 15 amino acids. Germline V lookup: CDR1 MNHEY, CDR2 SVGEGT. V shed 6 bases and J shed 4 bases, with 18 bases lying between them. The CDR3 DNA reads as TGTGCCAGCAGCCCCCGAGGCAGGTTGGGCACTGAAGCTTTCTTT. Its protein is CASSPRGRLGTEAFF.

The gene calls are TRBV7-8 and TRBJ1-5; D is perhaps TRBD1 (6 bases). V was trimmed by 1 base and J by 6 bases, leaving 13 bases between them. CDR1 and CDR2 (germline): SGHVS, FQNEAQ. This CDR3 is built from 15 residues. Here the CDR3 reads CASSLGGGAGQPQHF. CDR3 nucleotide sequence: TGTGCCAGCAGCTTAGGGGGGGGCGCCGGTCAGCCCCAGCATTTT.

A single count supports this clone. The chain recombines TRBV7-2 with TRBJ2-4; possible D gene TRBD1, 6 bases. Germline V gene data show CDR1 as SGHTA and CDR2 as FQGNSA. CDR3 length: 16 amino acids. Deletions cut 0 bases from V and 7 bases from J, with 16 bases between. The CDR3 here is CASSLAVTGIINIQYF. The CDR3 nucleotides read TGTGCCAGCAGCTTAGCCGTCACAGGGATAATTAACATTCAGTACTTC.

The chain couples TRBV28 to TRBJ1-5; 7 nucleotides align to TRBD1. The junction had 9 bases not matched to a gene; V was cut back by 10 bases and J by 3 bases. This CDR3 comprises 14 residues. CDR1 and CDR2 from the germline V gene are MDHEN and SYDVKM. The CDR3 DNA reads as TGTGCCACCCTTACAGGGGTGGCCAATCAGCCCCAGCATTTT. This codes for CATLTGVANQPQHF.

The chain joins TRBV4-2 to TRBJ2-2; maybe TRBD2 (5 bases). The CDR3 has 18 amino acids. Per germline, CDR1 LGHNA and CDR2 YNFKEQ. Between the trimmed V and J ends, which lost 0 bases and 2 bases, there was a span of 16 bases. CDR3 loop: CASSQDLVRETNTGELFF. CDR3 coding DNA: TGTGCCAGCAGCCAAGATCTCGTGAGGGAAACAAACACCGGGGAGCTGTTTTTT.

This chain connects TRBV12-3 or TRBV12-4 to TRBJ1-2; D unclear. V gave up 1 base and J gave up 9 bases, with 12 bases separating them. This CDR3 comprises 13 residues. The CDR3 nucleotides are TGTGCCAGCAGTTTAGGGGATTTACCGCGCTACACCTTC. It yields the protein CASSLGDLPRYTF.

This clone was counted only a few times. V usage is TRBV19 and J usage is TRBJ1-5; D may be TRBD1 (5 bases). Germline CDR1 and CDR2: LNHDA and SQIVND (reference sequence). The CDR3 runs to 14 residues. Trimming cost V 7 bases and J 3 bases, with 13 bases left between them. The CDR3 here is CASKGQGPNQPQHF. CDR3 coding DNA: TGTGCCAGTAAAGGGCAGGGCCCCAATCAGCCCCAGCATTTT.

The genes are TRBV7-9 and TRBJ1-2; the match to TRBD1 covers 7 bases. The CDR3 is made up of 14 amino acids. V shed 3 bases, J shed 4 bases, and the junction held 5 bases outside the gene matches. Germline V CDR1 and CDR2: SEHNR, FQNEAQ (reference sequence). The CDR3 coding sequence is TGTGCCAGCAGCTTCGCGGGGACAGTCTATGGCTACACCTTC. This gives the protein CASSFAGTVYGYTF.

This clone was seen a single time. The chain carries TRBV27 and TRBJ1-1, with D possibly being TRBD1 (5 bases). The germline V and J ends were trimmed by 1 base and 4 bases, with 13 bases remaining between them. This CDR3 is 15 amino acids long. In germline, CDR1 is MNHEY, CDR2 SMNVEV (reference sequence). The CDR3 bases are TGTGCCAGCAGTTTATTCTTGGGGGGGGGCACTGAAGCTTTCTTT. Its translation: CASSLFLGGGTEAFF.

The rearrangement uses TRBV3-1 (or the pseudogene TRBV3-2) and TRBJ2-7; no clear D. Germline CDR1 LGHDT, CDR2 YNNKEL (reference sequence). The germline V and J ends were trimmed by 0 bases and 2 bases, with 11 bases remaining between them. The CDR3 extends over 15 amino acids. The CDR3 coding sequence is TGTGCCAGCAGCCAAGATTTCTACGTCCCCTACGAGCAGTACTTC. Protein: CASSQDFYVPYEQYF.

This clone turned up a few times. The DNA of the CDR3 is TGTGCCAGCAGCTGGGACCGGTACCAGCTCAGAATCGGCTACACCTTC. Its translation is CASSWDRYQLRIGYTF. The chain employs TRBV16 and TRBJ1-2, with D possibly matching TRBD1 (5 bases). V was cut by 5 bases and J by 8 bases, with 24 bases left in between. The CDR3 loop spans 16 amino acids. Germline assignment: CDR1 KGHSY and CDR2 FQNENV.

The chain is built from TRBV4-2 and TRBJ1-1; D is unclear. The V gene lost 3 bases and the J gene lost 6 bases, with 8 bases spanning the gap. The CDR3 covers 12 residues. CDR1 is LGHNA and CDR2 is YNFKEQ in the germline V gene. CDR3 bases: TGTGCCAGCAGCCAGCCCAGTCCTGAAGCTTTCTTT. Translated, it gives CASSQPSPEAFF.

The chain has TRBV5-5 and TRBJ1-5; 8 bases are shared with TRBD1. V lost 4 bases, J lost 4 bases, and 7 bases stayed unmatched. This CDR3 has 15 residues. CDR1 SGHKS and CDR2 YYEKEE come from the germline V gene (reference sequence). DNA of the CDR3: TGTGCCAGCAGCACAACAGGGGGAAGGAATCAGCCCCAGCATTTT. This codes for CASSTTGGRNQPQHF.

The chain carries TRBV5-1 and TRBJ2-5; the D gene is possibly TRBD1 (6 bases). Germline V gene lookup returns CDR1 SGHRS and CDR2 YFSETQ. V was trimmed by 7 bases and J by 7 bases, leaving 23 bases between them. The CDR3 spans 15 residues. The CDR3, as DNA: TGCGCCAGCGGCCAAACCGGGACACAGGGTGGGACCCAGTACTTC. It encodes CASGQTGTQGGTQYF.